The clone carrying this T cell receptor (beta chain) has ten or more counts. Its antigen is unknown. Attached unique molecular identifiers marked individual cDNA molecules. From the 5' RACE reads, TCRdb called clonotypes with MiXCR, one entry per CDR3 protein. The sample lists some 40,000 distinct CDR3 sequences, 5.5% occurring once. The data belong to a study of early T cells in non-severe SARS-CoV-2 infection. Study-level information: Sequencing of unsorted whole blood was done on bulk RNA, leaving chains unpaired. Whole-study results and caveats: Clonotype matching in VDJdb favored anti-spike CD8 responses and did not capture private and CD4 specificities.

Germline assignment: CDR1 MNHNY and CDR2 SVGAGI (reference sequence). V was shortened by 7 bases and J by 6 bases, with 13 bases between the two germline ends. The CDR3 has 13 amino acids. This specimen consisted of whole blood, obtained at baseline. The J gene is TRBJ1-5, the V gene TRBV6-6; no clear D gene. The origin of this receptor is an adult who was a healthcare worker with PCR-confirmed SARS-CoV-2 infection or an uninfected control (not recorded which). The CDR3 region is CASMAQFGQPQHF. The CDR3 nucleotides read TGTGCCAGCATGGCACAATTCGGTCAGCCCCAGCATTTT.